This T cell receptor beta chain came from a study of blood T cells in healthy people across ages. Overall study results and limits: As age increased, TCR beta diversity per million T cells fell in a roughly linear fashion.

In its sample, this clonotype was seen a few times. Its target is unknown. Combining a sample-barcoded 5' primer with a J-beta primer mix, a second PCR ran for about 7 to 11 cycles. TCRdb itself ran the 5' RACE reads through MiXCR, one entry per CDR3 protein. The sample shows 1.2 million to 1.5 million distinct CDR3 sequences, roughly 45% of them seen only once. Unmatched junction bases numbered 4, after V lost 0 bases and J lost 1 base. Germline loops: CDR1 MNHEY, CDR2 SMNVEV (reference sequence). The CDR3 is 16 amino acids. Every participating donor contributed roughly 10 milliliters of peripheral blood through a draw.

This clonotype was obtained from a woman aged 18-30 years in good health. J is TRBJ2-7 and V is TRBV27; 9 bases line up with TRBD2. The sample was blood. The CDR3 reads CASSLSPSGISYEQYF. Here the CDR3 DNA reads TGTGCCAGCAGTTTATCCCCTAGCGGGATTTCCTACGAGCAGTACTTC.